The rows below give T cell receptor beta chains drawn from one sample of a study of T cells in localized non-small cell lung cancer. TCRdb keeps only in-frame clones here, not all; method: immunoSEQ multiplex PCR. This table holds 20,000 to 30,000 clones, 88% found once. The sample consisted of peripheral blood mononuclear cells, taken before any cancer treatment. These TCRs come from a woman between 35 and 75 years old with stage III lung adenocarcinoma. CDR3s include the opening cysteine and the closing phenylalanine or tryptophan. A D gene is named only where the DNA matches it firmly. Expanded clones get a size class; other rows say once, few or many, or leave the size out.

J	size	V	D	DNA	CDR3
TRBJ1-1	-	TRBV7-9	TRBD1	TGTGCCAGCAGCTCCGACAGGGGGAAAGCTTTCTTT	CASSSDRGKAFF
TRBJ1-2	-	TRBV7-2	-	TGTGCCAGCAGCTTGGAGGCAGGGAACTATGGCTACACCTTC	CASSLEAGNYGYTF
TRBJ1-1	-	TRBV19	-	TGTGCCAGTACTTTTAGGAGCCGGACTGAAGCTTTCTTT	CASTFRSRTEAFF
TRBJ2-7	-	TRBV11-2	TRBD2	TGTGCCAGCAGCGCCGCTCTTACTAGCGGGAGTTACGAGCAGTACTTC	CASSAALTSGSYEQYF
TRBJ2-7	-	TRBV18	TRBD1	TGTGCCAGCTCACCACGGCTCGGGGACAGGGGTTCCTACGAGCAGTACTTC	CASSPRLGDRGSYEQYF
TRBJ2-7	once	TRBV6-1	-	TGTGCCAGCAGTGAAAGCCGGGACCTAGGAGCGCAGTACTTC	CASSESRDLGAQYF
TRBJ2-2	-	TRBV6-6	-	TGTGCCAGCAGTTACCTTGGCACCGGGGAGCTGTTTTTT	CASSYLGTGELFF
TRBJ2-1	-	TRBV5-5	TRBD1	TGTGCCAGCAGCTTAGGCGGGACAGGGAGTTTAGACAATGAGCAGTTCTTC	CASSLGGTGSLDNEQFF
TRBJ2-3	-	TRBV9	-	TGTGCCAGCAGCGTGGAGGGACTCGTCACAGATACGCAGTATTTT	CASSVEGLVTDTQYF
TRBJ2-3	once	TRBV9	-	TGTGCCAGCAGCGTAGGACCCCCACCCCTGGATACGCAGTATTTT	CASSVGPPPLDTQYF
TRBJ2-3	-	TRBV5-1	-	TGCGCCAGCAGCGGAAGGGACGGCCGCACAGATACGCAGTATTTT	CASSGRDGRTDTQYF
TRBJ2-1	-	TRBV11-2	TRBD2	TGTGCCAGCAGCCGGGACTACCAACACAATGAGCAGTTCTTC	CASSRDYQHNEQFF
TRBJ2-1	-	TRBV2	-	TGTGCCAGCCTGTACAATGAGCAGTTCTTC	CASLYNEQFF
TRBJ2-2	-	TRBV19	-	TGTGCCAGTAGTATCTGGGCTTATGGGACCGGGGAGCTGTTTTTT	CASSIWAYGTGELFF
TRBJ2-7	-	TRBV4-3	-	TGCGCCAGCAGCCAAGGGGCAGCCGACCCCTACGAGCAGTACTTC	CASSQGAADPYEQYF